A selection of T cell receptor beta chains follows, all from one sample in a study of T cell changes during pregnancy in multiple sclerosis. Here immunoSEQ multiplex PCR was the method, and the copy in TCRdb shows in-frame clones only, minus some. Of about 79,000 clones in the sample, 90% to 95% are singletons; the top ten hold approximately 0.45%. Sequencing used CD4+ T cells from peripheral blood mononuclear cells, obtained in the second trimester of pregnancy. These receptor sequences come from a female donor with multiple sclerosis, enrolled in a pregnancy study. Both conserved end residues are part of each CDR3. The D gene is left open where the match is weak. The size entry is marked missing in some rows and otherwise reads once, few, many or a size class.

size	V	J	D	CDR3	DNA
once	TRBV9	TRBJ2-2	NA	CASSVTGRVDPGELFF	TGTGCCAGCAGCGTTACGGGCAGGGTAGATCCCGGGGAGCTGTTTTTT
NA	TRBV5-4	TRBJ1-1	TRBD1	CASSLGQGRTEAFF	TGTGCCAGCAGTCTTGGACAGGGAAGGACTGAAGCTTTCTTT
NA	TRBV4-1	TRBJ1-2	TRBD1	CASSQEGKGQGLHGYTF	TGCGCCAGCAGCCAAGAAGGGAAAGGACAGGGGCTTCACGGCTACACCTTC
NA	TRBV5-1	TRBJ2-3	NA	CASSNALATLDTQYF	TGCGCCAGCAGCAACGCGCTAGCAACCCTAGATACGCAGTATTTT
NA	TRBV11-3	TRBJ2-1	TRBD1	CASSLIGQRRGSNEQFF	TGTGCCAGCAGCTTAATTGGCCAACGCAGGGGGTCCAATGAGCAGTTCTTC
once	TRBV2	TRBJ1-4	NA	CASRKNARSNEKLFF	TGTGCCAGCAGAAAAAACGCCCGGAGTAATGAAAAACTGTTTTTT
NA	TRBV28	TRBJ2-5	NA	CASRVAGKGETQYF	TGTGCCAGCAGGGTCGCCGGGAAAGGAGAGACCCAGTACTTC
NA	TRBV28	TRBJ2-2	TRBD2	CASSAGGNTGELFF	TGTGCCAGCAGCGCGGGAGGTAACACCGGGGAGCTGTTTTTT
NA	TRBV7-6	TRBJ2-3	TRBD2	CASSLGFGSRGGFTDTQYF	TGTGCCAGCAGCTTAGGTTTCGGTTCGCGCGGGGGGTTCACAGATACGCAGTATTTT
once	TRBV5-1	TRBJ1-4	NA	CASSLGVRTNEKLFF	TGCGCCAGCAGCCTAGGGGTGAGGACTAATGAAAAACTGTTTTTT
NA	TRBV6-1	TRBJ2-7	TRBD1	CASTGRGSGHEQYF	TGTGCCAGCACGGGCAGGGGGTCAGGTCACGAGCAGTACTTC
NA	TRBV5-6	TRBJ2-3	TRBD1	CASSPGGVNTDTQYF	TGTGCCAGCAGCCCAGGGGGAGTCAACACAGATACGCAGTATTTT
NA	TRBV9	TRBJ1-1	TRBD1	CASSVGPDRGLVEAFF	TGTGCCAGCAGCGTAGGGCCCGACAGGGGGCTTGTTGAAGCTTTCTTT
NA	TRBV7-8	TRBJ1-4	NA	CASSLARSGEKLFF	TGTGCCAGCAGCTTAGCGCGGTCCGGGGAAAAACTGTTTTTT
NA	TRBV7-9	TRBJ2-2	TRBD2	CASRGGTSGSNTGELFF	TGTGCCAGCAGGGGCGGGACTAGCGGCTCGAACACCGGGGAGCTGTTTTTT
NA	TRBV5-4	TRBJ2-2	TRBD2	CASSLGLAGRGGELFF	TGTGCCAGCAGCTTGGGACTAGCGGGAAGGGGCGGGGAGCTGTTTTTT
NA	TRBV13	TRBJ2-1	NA	CASSLARSNEQFF	TGTGCCAGCAGCTTAGCGCGGAGCAATGAGCAGTTCTTC
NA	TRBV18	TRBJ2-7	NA	CASSPGLPRAYEQYF	TGTGCCAGCTCACCGGGACTCCCTAGGGCCTACGAGCAGTACTTC
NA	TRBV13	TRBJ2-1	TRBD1	CASSLRDRGIYNEQFF	TGTGCCAGCAGCTTACGGGACAGGGGGATATACAATGAGCAGTTCTTC
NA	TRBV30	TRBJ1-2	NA	CAWTQGNRGYTF	TGTGCCTGGACTCAGGGTAATCGTGGCTACACCTTC
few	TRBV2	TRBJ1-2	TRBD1	CASRIGTGGGYTF	TGTGCCAGCAGAATTGGGACAGGGGGTGGCTACACCTTC
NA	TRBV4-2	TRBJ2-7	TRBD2	CASSQGVLAGGPEQYF	TGTGCCAGCAGCCAAGGTGTTTTAGCGGGAGGGCCCGAGCAGTACTTC
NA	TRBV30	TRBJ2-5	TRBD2	CAWSPHGGTSAETQYF	TGTGCCTGGAGTCCACATGGCGGGACTAGCGCTGAGACCCAGTACTTC
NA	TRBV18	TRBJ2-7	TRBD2	CASSPAGGPYEQYF	TGTGCCAGCTCACCGGCGGGAGGGCCTTACGAGCAGTACTTC
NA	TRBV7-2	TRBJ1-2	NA	CASSLRTNYGYTF	TGTGCCAGCAGCTTGCGTACTAACTATGGCTACACCTTC
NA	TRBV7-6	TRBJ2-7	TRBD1	CASSAPRQGQQYF	TGTGCCAGCAGCGCTCCTAGACAGGGACAGCAGTACTTC
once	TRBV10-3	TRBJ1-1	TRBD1	CAISADRDGPEAFF	TGTGCCATCAGTGCGGACAGGGACGGACCTGAAGCTTTCTTT
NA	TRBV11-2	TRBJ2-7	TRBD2	CASSLVVLAGISSYEQYF	TGTGCCAGCAGCTTAGTAGTATTAGCGGGTATTAGCTCCTACGAGCAGTACTTC
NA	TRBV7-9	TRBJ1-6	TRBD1	CASSSTGAGSPLHF	TGTGCCAGCAGTTCCACAGGGGCTGGTTCACCCCTCCACTTT
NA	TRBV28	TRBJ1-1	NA	CASSQYMNTEAFF	TGTGCCAGCAGCCAGTACATGAACACTGAAGCTTTCTTT
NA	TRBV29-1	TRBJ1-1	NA	CSVSTRQTDTEAFF	TGCAGCGTTTCCACCCGACAGACAGACACTGAAGCTTTCTTT
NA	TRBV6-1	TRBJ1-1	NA	CASSDRGNTEAFF	TGTGCCAGCAGTGACAGGGGGAACACTGAAGCTTTCTTT
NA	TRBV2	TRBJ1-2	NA	CASSEGGGVYGYTF	TGTGCCAGCAGTGAAGGAGGAGGGGTCTATGGCTACACCTTC
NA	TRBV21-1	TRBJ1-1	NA	CASSKKIRGTGNTEAFF	TGTGCCAGCAGCAAAAAGATTCGGGGGACAGGGAACACTGAAGCTTTCTTT
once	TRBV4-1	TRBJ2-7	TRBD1	CASSQVVGGKYEQYF	TGCGCCAGCAGCCAAGTGGTAGGGGGCAAGTACGAGCAGTACTTC
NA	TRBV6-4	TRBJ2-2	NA	CASRPGNTGELFF	TGTGCCAGCCGACCGGGGAACACCGGGGAGCTGTTTTTT
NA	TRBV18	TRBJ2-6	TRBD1	CASSPTGTGDSGANVLTF	TGTGCCAGCTCACCTACCGGGACAGGGGATTCTGGGGCCAACGTCCTGACTTTC
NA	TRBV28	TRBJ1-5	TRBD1	CASSLDRDNQPQHF	TGTGCCAGCAGTTTAGACAGGGATAATCAGCCCCAGCATTTT
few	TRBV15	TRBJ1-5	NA	CATRRGGQNEAPQHF	TGTGCCACCAGAAGAGGGGGGCAGAATGAAGCCCCCCAGCATTTT
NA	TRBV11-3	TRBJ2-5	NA	CASSLVVRSLMSETQYF	TGTGCCAGCAGCTTAGTGGTTCGGAGTCTTATGTCAGAGACCCAGTACTTC
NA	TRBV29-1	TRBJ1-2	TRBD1	CSVDPRTRIGTGDLRRGYTF	TGCAGCGTTGATCCCCGTACTCGGATCGGGACAGGGGATTTGAGGCGGGGCTACACCTTC
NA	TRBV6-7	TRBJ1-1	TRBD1	CASSQGQGSTEAFF	TGTGCCAGCAGCCAGGGACAGGGTAGCACTGAAGCTTTCTTT
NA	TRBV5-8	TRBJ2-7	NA	CASSLEPTGEQYF	TGTGCCAGCAGCTTGGAGCCGACGGGAGAGCAGTACTTC
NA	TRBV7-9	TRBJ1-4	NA	CASSSRGGEKLFF	TGTGCCAGCAGCTCCCGGGGGGGTGAAAAACTGTTTTTT
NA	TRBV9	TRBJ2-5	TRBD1	CASSRQGETQYF	TGTGCCAGCAGCCGACAGGGGGAGACCCAGTACTTC
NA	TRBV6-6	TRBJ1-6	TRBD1	CASAPRDRVENSPLHF	TGTGCCAGCGCACCCCGGGACAGGGTTGAGAATTCACCCCTCCACTTT